This T cell receptor beta chain was found in a study of neurological immune-mediated disorders. Study-wide background: A relapsing-remitting course was seen in about 90% of the roughly 35 multiple sclerosis patients and a secondary progressive course in 3. Notes on the study in general: In multiple sclerosis patients, the repertoire cluster was unrelated to clinical or MRI findings. The repertoires of 18 of 34 multiple sclerosis patients fell into one related-CDR3 cluster (a possible signature) under phylogenetic grouping.

This clonotype was seen only a few times. Its cognate antigen is unknown. The CDR3 is 15 residues long. Germline CDR1 MNHEY, CDR2 SVGAGI. Trimming removed 8 bases from V and 7 bases from J, with 21 bases in between. Each TCR transcript was tagged with a 10-nucleotide random UMI during 5'RACE. TCRdb reprocessed the 5' RACE reads with MiXCR, giving one entry per CDR3 protein. The sample contains 130,000 or so distinct CDR3 sequences, more than 2.5% of which appear only once. The TCR was taken from a woman in her twenties or thirties with multiple sclerosis. The J gene is TRBJ1-5, the V gene TRBV6-5; D is perhaps TRBD1 (6 bases). Material: PBMCs. CDR3: CASGTQGAGGQPQHF. As DNA, the CDR3 is TGTGCCAGCGGAACACAGGGCGCCGGTGGGCAGCCCCAGCATTTT.